The clone carrying this TCR beta chain has only a few counts. The data originate from a study of blood T cell repertoires in COVID-19. Across the study: PBMCs, B-cell-depleted T cells, or T cells provided the cDNA or gDNA that made up the material.

Clones were read by immunoSEQ multiplex PCR, and TCRdb kept only the in-frame ones, dropping some. The sample carries some 140,000 clones, about four fifths recorded once. This CDR3 region has 12 residues. The germline V and J ends were trimmed by 6 bases and 0 bases, with 8 bases remaining between them. Germline assignment: CDR1 SQVTM and CDR2 ANQGSEA. The TCR was taken from a woman aged 55 to 70 with active or convalescent COVID-19. The sequenced sample was peripheral blood. This sequence joins TRBV29-1 and TRBJ1-1; weak D call: TRBD1 (5 bases). As DNA, the CDR3 is TGCAGCGTGGGACTAATGAACACTGAAGCTTTCTTT. It specifies CSVGLMNTEAFF.